The clone carrying this T cell receptor (beta chain) was detected many times. As yet, its antigen is unknown. Every molecule of TCR cDNA had its own unique molecular identifier. TCRdb re-called the 5' RACE reads with MiXCR, one entry per CDR3 protein. The sample lists 48,000 or so distinct CDR3 sequences, roughly 5% seen once, with around 10% in the top ten. Time point reported: sample taken at primary tumor resection. Unsorted whole RNA of tumor, nontumor lung or frozen PBMC was sequenced. The cohort: 65 to 80 early-stage, untreated non-small cell lung cancer patients. V was trimmed by 4 bases and J by 8 bases, leaving 8 bases between them. This CDR3 contains 11 residues. Germline V gene sequence: CDR1 SQVTM, CDR2 ANQGSEA. This sample is part of a study of spatial heterogeneity in lung cancer. For the study at large: Alpha-chain detections were consistently fewer than beta-chain detections among the sequences.

Study-wide results and limits: Follow-up blood showed ubiquitous expanded tumor TCRs less than blood at resection did.

The receptor was isolated from a male donor with early-stage non-small cell lung cancer. V usage is TRBV29-1 and J usage is TRBJ1-4; tentatively, D is TRBD1 (5 bases). Sequencing used PBMCs, obtained at surgery. CDR3 protein: CSVGEGEKLFF. DNA of the CDR3: TGCAGCGTTGGCGAGGGGGAAAAACTGTTTTTT. Supplemented by reference TRBV29-1 and TRBJ1-4, the full variable domain reads SAVISQKPSRDICQRGTSLTIQCQVDSQVTMMFWYRQQPGQSLTLIATANQGSEATYESGFVIDKFPISRPNLTFSTLTVSNMSPEDSSIYLCSVGEGEKLFFGSGTQLSVL.